This T cell receptor beta chain is drawn from a study of beta chain features in type 1 diabetes (dated by TCRdb to the late 2010s). Regarding the study in general: Mean age, gender distribution, total cell number and subset yield were not different between patients and healthy donors. The study compared the TCRB repertoires of sorted circulating CD4+ T cell subsets in recently diagnosed type 1 diabetes patients with those in matched healthy donors. Regulatory and stem cell-like memory subsets were isolated from only 8 patients and roughly 8 healthy donors, whereas naive and central memory subsets came from all 28 donors. A total of 107,917,701 sorted cells were examined across all samples, and RNA yield correlated strongly with the number of cells per subset.

Each donor gave one peripheral blood draw, roughly 120 mL on average, collected into heparinised tubes. A BD FACSAria II and a panel including CD45RO, CCR7, CD25, CD127, CD95 and CD27 were used to sort naive, central memory, regulatory and stem cell-like memory CD4+ T cells. A purity above 98% was achieved for all sorted populations. Right away, PBMCs were isolated by Lymphoprep density gradient centrifugation and were stained directly, with no culture step. Samples were stained and sorted in pairs, with one healthy donor and one patient per experiment, so that batch effects were minimized. The CDR3 starts with the cysteine, ends with the phenylalanine, and has 14 residues. Solely the CDR3 DNA is kept, with 42 bases framed from the first base. V is pared back by 7 bases and J by 9 bases, with 19 bases lying between the germline termini. CDR1 is given as MNHEY and CDR2 as SMNVEV, both from the germline V gene (reference sequence).

General conclusions and limits of the study: Naive, central memory and regulatory TCRB repertoires appeared more similar among patients than among healthy donors. Because cDNA was sequenced instead of genomic DNA, highly expressing activated cells could be over-represented, though the groups showed no difference in activation or CD3 levels. Shorter templates might have been favored by PCR, but patient and control samples were amplified and corrected together, so both groups would have been affected equally by any skew. Fewer insertions and more nucleotide deletions at VDJ recombination sites were observed in patients with type 1 diabetes, implying thymic rearrangement abnormalities. Because the HLA sub-analyses included only small numbers of individuals, any influence of HLA type on TCRB rearrangement was left unresolved. In all four CD4+ subsets, TCRB CDR3 length was moderately but significantly shorter in type 1 diabetes patients.

This clone was seen a handful of times. The antigen this receptor binds is unknown. The record has no base qualities; no much larger clone is one base away. The entire amount of isolated RNA was reverse transcribed using the High Capacity cDNA Reverse Transcription Kit, so the sequenced TCRB transcripts were expressed ones. Deep immunoSEQ sequencing was applied to naive, central memory and regulatory T cell samples, giving an average of about 3.7 million total reads per sample. After sorted cells were lysed in RLT buffer, RNA was extracted with DNase-treated RNeasy Micro or Mini kits, with the choice depending on cell number. Each cell subset was processed on its own to prevent cross-contamination, while patient and healthy donor samples were processed together. The immunoSEQ multiplex PCR was used to amplify TCRB sequences from cDNA, yielding 87-bp fragments that span the CDR3 region. Sequencing of the amplicons was performed on the Illumina HiSeq platform. The published analysis was carried out like this. Synthetic template baselines were used to correct PCR bias computationally, reads within Hamming distance 2 were collapsed together, and singletons that could not be merged were discarded. By aligning reads against IMGT, V, D and J genes, CDR3 length, and insertions or deletions at six rearrangement sites were assigned. Within each subset, clonotype counts were normalized to sorted cell number, and only after that were true diversity and Gini coefficients computed with the tcR R package. The overlap coefficient, calculated on TCRB nucleotide sequences, was used to measure repertoire sharing. Imported from immuneACCESS, the table was reduced by TCRdb to in-frame sequences with V and J called. These copies leave out some clones; in studies compared against another copy, an unresolved V gene accounts for under half, and the cause of the remainder is not known. The V and J calls and the clone size are those of that table, but D and trimming were determined from the DNA. The sample records around 110,000 clones, 16% of which are singletons. 2% to 2.5% of the sample is in the top ten clones.

The chain uses TRBV27 and TRBJ2-1, with no reliable assignment of the D segment. Sequencing was done on a sample of central memory CD4+ T cells from blood. The receptor's source is a man aged 30 to 45 with type 1 diabetes. The CDR3 protein sequence reads: CASTPTYMGSEQFF. The nucleotide sequence is given as TGTGCCAGCACACCGACCTACATGGGAAGTGAGCAGTTCTTC.